The 2 T cell receptor beta chains in this list originate from one sample, sequenced in a study of CD8+CD57+ T cells in acquired aplastic anemia. Patients chosen for sequencing had shown CD8+CD57+ cell expansion by flow cytometry. Using genomic DNA as the template, TCR beta VDJ and CDR3 profiling was carried out. TCRdb re-called the reads through MiXCR, storing one row per CDR3 protein. The top ten clones hold 40% to 55% of a sample with approximately 260,000 distinct CDR3 sequences, about 80% of them seen once. Sequenced input: sorted CD4+, CD8+, or CD8+CD57+ T cells (not recorded which) from PBMCs. These receptors all stem from a human donor with aplastic anemia.

About this clonotype: No conserved phenylalanine or tryptophan ends this CDR3, so it is likely a read error. The DNA is omitted, as the CDR3 cannot be located on it reliably, and the CDR3 follows TCRdb's listing. This chain uses TRBV7-9 with TRBJ2-3; the DNA was not used to check the table's D call, TRBD2. Termini included, the CDR3 measures 13 amino acids. Germline values: CDR1 SEHNR, CDR2 FQNEAQ (reference sequence). CDR3 sequence: CASSAVAETQPFG.

This clonotype came up once. The chain couples TRBV7-8 to TRBJ2-7; 8 nucleotides align to TRBD1. CDR3 length: 16 residues. Per the germline V gene, CDR1 is SGHVS and CDR2 is FQNEAQ. V was pared by 6 bases and J by 5 bases, with 15 bases of the junction left unmatched. CDR3 sequence reads: CASRTPGQANTDEQYV. The CDR3 DNA is TGTGCCAGCAGGACACCGGGACAGGCGAATACGGACGAGCAGTACGTC.